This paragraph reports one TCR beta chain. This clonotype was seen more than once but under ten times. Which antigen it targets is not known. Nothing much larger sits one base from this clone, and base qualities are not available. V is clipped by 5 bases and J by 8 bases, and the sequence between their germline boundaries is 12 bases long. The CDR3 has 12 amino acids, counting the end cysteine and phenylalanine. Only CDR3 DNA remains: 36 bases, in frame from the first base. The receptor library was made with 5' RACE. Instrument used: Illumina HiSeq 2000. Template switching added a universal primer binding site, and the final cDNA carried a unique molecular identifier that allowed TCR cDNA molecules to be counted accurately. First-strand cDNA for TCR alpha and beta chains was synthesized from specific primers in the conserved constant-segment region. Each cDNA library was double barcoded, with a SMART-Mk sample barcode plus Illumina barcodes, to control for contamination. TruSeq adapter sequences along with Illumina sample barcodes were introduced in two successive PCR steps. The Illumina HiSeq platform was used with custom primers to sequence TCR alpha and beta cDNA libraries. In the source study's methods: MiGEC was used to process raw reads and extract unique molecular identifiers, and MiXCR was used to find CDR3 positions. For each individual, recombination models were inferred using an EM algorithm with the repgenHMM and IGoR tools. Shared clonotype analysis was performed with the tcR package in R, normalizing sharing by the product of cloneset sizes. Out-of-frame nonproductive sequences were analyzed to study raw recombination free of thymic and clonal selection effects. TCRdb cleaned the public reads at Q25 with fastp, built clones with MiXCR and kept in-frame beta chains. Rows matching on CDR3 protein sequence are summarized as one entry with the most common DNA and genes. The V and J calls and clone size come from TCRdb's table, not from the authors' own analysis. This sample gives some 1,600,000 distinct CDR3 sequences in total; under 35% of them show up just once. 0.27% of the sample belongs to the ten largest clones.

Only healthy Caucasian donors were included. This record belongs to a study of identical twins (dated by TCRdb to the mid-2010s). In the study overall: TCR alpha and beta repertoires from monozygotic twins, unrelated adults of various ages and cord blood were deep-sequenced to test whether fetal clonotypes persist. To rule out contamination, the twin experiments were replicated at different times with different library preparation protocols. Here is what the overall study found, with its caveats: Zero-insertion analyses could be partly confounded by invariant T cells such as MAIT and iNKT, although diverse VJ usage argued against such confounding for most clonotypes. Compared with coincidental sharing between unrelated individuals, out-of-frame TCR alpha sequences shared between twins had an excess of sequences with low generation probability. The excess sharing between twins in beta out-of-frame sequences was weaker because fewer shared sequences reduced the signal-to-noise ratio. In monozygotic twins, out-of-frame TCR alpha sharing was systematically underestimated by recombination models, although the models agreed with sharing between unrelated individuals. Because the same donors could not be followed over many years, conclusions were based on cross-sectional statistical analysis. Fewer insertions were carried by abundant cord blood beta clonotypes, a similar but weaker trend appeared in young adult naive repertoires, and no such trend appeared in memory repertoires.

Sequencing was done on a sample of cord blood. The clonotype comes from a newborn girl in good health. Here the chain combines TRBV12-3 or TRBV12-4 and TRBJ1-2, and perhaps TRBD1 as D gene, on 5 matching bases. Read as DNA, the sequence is TGTGCCAGCAGTCCTAGTTGGGGCGGCTACACCTTC. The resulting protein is CASSPSWGGYTF.